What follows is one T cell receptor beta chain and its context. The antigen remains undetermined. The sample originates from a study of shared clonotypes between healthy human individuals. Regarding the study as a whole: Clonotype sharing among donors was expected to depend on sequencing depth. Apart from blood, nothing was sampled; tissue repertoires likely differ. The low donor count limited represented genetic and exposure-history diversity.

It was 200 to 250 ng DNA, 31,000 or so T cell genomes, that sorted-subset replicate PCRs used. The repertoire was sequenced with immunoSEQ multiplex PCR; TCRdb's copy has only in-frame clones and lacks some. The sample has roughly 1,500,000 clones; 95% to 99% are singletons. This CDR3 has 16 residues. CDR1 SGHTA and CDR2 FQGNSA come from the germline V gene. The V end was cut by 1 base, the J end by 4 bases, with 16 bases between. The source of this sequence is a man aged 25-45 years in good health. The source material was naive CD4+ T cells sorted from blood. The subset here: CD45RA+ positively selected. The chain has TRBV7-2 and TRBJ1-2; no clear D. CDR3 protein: CASSLGGGRWFYGYTF. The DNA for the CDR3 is TGTGCCAGCAGCTTAGGAGGTGGACGGTGGTTCTATGGCTACACCTTC.